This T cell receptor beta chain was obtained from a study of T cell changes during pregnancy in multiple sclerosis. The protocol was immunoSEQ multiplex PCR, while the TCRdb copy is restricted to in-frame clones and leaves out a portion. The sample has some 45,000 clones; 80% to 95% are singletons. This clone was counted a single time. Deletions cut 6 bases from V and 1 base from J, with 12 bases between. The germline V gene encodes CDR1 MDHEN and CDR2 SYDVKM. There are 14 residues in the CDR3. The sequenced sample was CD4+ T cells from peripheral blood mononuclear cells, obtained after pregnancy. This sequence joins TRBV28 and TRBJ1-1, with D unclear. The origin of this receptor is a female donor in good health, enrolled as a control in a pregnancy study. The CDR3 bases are TGTGCCAGCAGGTCCTGGGGAGAGAACACTGAAGCTTTCTTT. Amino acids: CASRSWGENTEAFF.